Each of the 14 T cell receptor beta chains below was sequenced from the same sample in a study of radiation and T cells in renal cell carcinoma. Sequenced by immunoSEQ multiplex PCR; TCRdb stores in-frame clones only, minus some. The table has fewer than 200,000 clones, 88% seen once; the top ten hold around 11%. The time point was: blood 4 weeks post-SBRT, at nephrectomy. Treatment in this sample: 15 Gy SBRT to primary tumor, nephrectomy 4 weeks later. This specimen was blood, taken from a patient whose treatment included radiotherapy and nephrectomy. The receptors here all came from a woman aged 45 to 65 with renal cell carcinoma.

The table lists this clone with a count of one. DNA of the CDR3: TGTGCCAGCAGCTTGTTAGAAGCGGATTCACCCCTCCACTTT. Its protein is CASSLLEADSPLHF. This chain joins TRBV5-4 and TRBJ1-6; D is unclear. Trimming removed 1 base at V and 8 bases at J, with 10 bases between. The CDR3 loop spans 14 amino acids. Germline V CDR1 and CDR2: SGHNT, YYREEE (reference sequence). Full variable domain (missing parts from reference TRBV5-4 and TRBJ1-6): ETGVTQSPTHLIKTRGQQVTLRCSSQSGHNTVSWYQQALGQGPQFIFQYYREEENGRGNFPPRFSGLQFPNYSSELNVNALELDDSALYLCASSLLEADSPLHFGNGTRLTVT.

The chain has TRBV7-2 and TRBJ2-3; D gene uncertain. V lost 0 bases and J 1 base, leaving 11 bases between the germline ends. Germline loops: CDR1 SGHTA, CDR2 FQGNSA. This CDR3 region has 16 residues. This CDR3 reads CASSLAPPGGTDTQYF. The CDR3 DNA sequence: TGTGCCAGCAGCTTAGCACCCCCCGGTGGCACAGATACGCAGTATTTT.

The chain is built from TRBV9 and TRBJ2-7; D unresolved. The length of the CDR3 is 14 residues. The V end lost 0 bases, the J end lost 0 bases, and 7 bases lay between the germline ends. Looked up from germline, CDR1 is SGDLS and CDR2 is YYNGEE. The CDR3 DNA sequence: TGTGCCAGCAGCGTAGGGGTAAACTCCTACGAGCAGTACTTC. This gives the protein CASSVGVNSYEQYF.

The V gene is TRBV6-6, the J gene TRBJ1-1; 10 nucleotides match TRBD1. With V trimmed by 3 bases and J by 7 bases, 8 bases remained unmatched. This CDR3 has 15 amino acids. Germline-derived CDR1 and CDR2 are MNHNY and SVGAGI (reference sequence). CDR3 DNA sequence: TGTGCCAGCAGTTATAATAGGGACAGGGGAAATGAAGCTTTCTTT. Translation gives CASSYNRDRGNEAFF.

The chain links TRBV5-4 to TRBJ2-3; 12 bases agree with TRBD2. CDR1 is SGHNT, CDR2 YYREEE, per germline (reference sequence). The CDR3 length is 15 residues. Germline trimming cut 4 bases from V and 3 bases from J; bases unmatched to any gene: 3. CDR3 region: CASSPGLAGTDTQYF. In nucleotides, the CDR3 is TGTGCCAGCAGCCCTGGACTAGCGGGGACAGATACGCAGTATTTT.

This clone occurred a few times. The DNA of the CDR3 is TGTGCCAGCAGCCGCGACAGGGGGCTGAGCAATCAGCCCCAGCATTTT. It codes for CASSRDRGLSNQPQHF. V gene TRBV5-8 combines with J gene TRBJ1-5; 10 bases fit TRBD1. Germline lookup yields CDR1 SGHTS and CDR2 YDEGEE. Trimming cost V 4 bases and J 1 base; bases outside gene matches: 5. CDR3 size: 16 residues.

This clone showed up just a few times. The chain is built from TRBV7-2 and TRBJ1-1; the D is unclear. V lost 6 bases and J lost 5, with 16 bases in between. The germline gives CDR1 SGHTA, CDR2 FQGNSA. CDR3 length: 14 residues. The CDR3 DNA is TGTGCCAGCAGGCTCAGTGGGGTTTGGACTGAAGCTTTCTTT. This codes for CASRLSGVWTEAFF.

The V call is TRBV19, the J call TRBJ1-3, with a possible D match to TRBD1 (5 bases). The CDR3 extends over 16 amino acids. Germline V gene lookup returns CDR1 LNHDA and CDR2 SQIVND (reference sequence). Trimming removed 6 bases from V and 0 bases from J, with 15 bases in between. CDR3 in amino acids: CASSPNGGDSGNTIYF. The CDR3 DNA reads as TGTGCCAGTAGCCCCAATGGAGGGGACTCTGGAAACACCATATATTTT.

This rearrangement joins TRBV2 to TRBJ1-1; 7 bases line up with TRBD1. V shed 6 bases, J shed 1 base, and the junction held 5 bases outside the gene matches. This CDR3 is built from 14 residues. Germline-derived CDR1 and CDR2 are SNHLY and FYNNEI. The CDR3 reads CASRGTEGNTEAFF. In nucleotides, the CDR3 is TGTGCCAGCAGGGGGACAGAAGGGAACACTGAAGCTTTCTTT. Combining the CDR3 with reference TRBV2 and TRBJ1-1 gives the whole variable domain EPEVTQTPSHQVTQMGQEVILRCVPISNHLYFYWYRQILGQKVEFLVSFYNNEISEKSEIFDDQFSVERPDGSNFTLKIRSTKLEDSAMYFCASRGTEGNTEAFFGQGTRLTVV.

The chain carries TRBV10-3 and TRBJ2-1; maybe TRBD2 (6 bases). V lost 6 bases and J lost 0, with 6 bases in between. Germline-derived CDR1 and CDR2 are ENHRY and SYGVKD. The CDR3 loop spans 13 amino acids. In DNA, the CDR3 is TGTGCCATCAGCGGGGGCTCCTACAATGAGCAGTTCTTC. Encoded protein: CAISGGSYNEQFF.

This rearrangement joins TRBV19 to TRBJ2-7; TRBD1 agrees at 9 bases. V shed 6 bases and J 6 bases; nucleotides not matched to a gene: 6. This CDR3 is built from 13 residues. Germline assignment: CDR1 LNHDA and CDR2 SQIVND (reference sequence). CDR3 in DNA: TGTGCCAGTAGGCCACAGGGGGCTGGCGAGCAGTACTTC. This codes for CASRPQGAGEQYF.

V is TRBV11-1 and J is TRBJ2-5; unclear D gene. Trimming stripped 5 bases from V and 1 base from J, with 17 bases between. This CDR3 has 16 residues. The germline CDR1 and CDR2 sequences are SGHAT and FQDESV (reference sequence). CDR3 nucleotide sequence: TGTGCCAGCAGCCCCAAGACGAAATCCCTCCAAGAGACCCAGTACTTC. Amino acid sequence: CASSPKTKSLQETQYF.

The chain combines TRBV19 with TRBJ1-2; D is undetermined. This CDR3 contains 15 residues. With 8 bases removed from V and 4 bases from J, the gap between germline ends came to 20 bases. Germline-derived CDR1 and CDR2 are LNHDA and SQIVND (reference sequence). Here the CDR3 reads CASGKFSQPAYGYTF. The CDR3 DNA is TGTGCCAGTGGGAAATTTTCTCAGCCGGCCTATGGCTACACCTTC.

The rearrangement uses TRBV7-2 and TRBJ1-1; D is perhaps TRBD1 (5 bases). V lost 3 bases, J lost 1 base, and 6 bases lay in between. Germline assignment: CDR1 SGHTA and CDR2 FQGNSA. This CDR3 comprises 13 residues. In DNA, the CDR3 is TGTGCCAGCAGCTTGAGGGGGAACACTGAAGCTTTCTTT. This codes for CASSLRGNTEAFF.